One and the same sample provided the 29 T cell receptor beta chains below, sequenced in a study of CD8 T cells in Susac syndrome. When the RNA was reverse transcribed, random hexamers were used with an input of roughly 0.45 to 1 ug. One entry per CDR3 protein results from TCRdb running MiXCR on the immunoSEQ multiplex PCR reads. The table has 150,000 to 200,000 distinct CDR3 sequences, 90% to 95% seen once; the top ten hold about 0.1%. The specimen sequenced was CD4+ T cells from PBMCs. Source of these receptors: a human donor with Susac syndrome.

The chain has TRBV19 and TRBJ2-7; 7 bases match TRBD1. Trimming took 10 bases from V and 0 from J; bases not matched to a gene: 12. This CDR3 is built from 15 residues. Germline values: CDR1 LNHDA, CDR2 SQIVND (reference sequence). The CDR3 DNA is TGTGCCACGACCCCCGGGACAGCACTCTCCTACGAGCAGTACTTC. It codes for CATTPGTALSYEQYF.

V and J are TRBV5-1 and TRBJ2-1; 10 positions agree with TRBD2. The CDR3 length is 15 residues. Per germline, CDR1 SGHRS and CDR2 YFSETQ. Trimming at V came to 2 bases and at J to 7 bases, leaving 6 bases not matched to a gene. The CDR3 region has the DNA TGCGCCAGCAGCTTTACTAGCGGGGAACAGAATGAGCAGTTCTTC. Amino acid sequence: CASSFTSGEQNEQFF.

The chain couples TRBV6-4 to TRBJ1-2; no clear D. Germline V gene lookup returns CDR1 MRHNA and CDR2 SNTAGT. V lost 6 bases, J lost 7 bases, and 12 bases lay in between. The CDR3 is made up of 12 amino acids. As DNA, the CDR3 is TGTGCCAGCAGCCCGTTCCCTGGTGGCTACACCTTC. This sequence encodes CASSPFPGGYTF.

A single count supports this clonotype. The chain employs TRBV19 and TRBJ1-6; TRBD1 matches at 9 bases. Germline-derived CDR1 and CDR2 are LNHDA and SQIVND (reference sequence). V was pared by 5 bases and J by 11 bases, with 10 bases of the junction left unmatched. The CDR3 contains 15 residues. The CDR3 loop reads CASSLGGQGRTPLHF. The DNA of the CDR3 is TGTGCCAGTAGTCTGGGGGGACAGGGAAGGACACCCCTCCACTTT.

The chain carries TRBV28 and TRBJ1-6; no clear D. The CDR3 is 14 residues long. The ends were cut back, 3 bases at V and 6 bases at J, with 9 bases in the middle. Germline assignment: CDR1 MDHEN and CDR2 SYDVKM. The CDR3 region has the DNA TGTGCCAGCAGTTTGCAGGCCACTAATTCACCCCTCCACTTT. Translated: CASSLQATNSPLHF.

V gene TRBV19 combines with J gene TRBJ2-7; either TRBD1 or TRBD2 may supply D (5 bases each). CDR3 length: 13 amino acids. V lost 6 bases and J 2 bases, leaving 11 bases between the germline ends. CDR1 LNHDA and CDR2 SQIVND come from the germline V gene (reference sequence). CDR3 nucleotides: TGTGCCAGTAGCGCAGGGACGACCTACGAGCAGTACTTC. Its protein is CASSAGTTYEQYF.

The chain couples TRBV10-3 to TRBJ2-5; D could derive from TRBD1 or TRBD2 (5 bases each). Germline CDR1 reads ENHRY; CDR2 reads SYGVKD. The V gene lost 0 bases and the J gene lost 5 bases, with 13 bases spanning the gap. This CDR3 has 15 amino acids. CDR3 loop: CAISESAGDGETQYF. CDR3 bases: TGTGCCATCAGTGAGTCTGCTGGGGACGGGGAGACCCAGTACTTC.

The V and J genes are TRBV20-1 and TRBJ2-4; D ambiguous. The CDR3 has 13 amino acids. The V end was cut by 1 base, the J end by 3 bases, with 7 bases between. Germline V lookup: CDR1 DFQATT, CDR2 SNEGSKA (reference sequence). The CDR3 DNA sequence: TGCAGTGCTAGAGGCCTGCGCAAAAACATTCAGTACTTC. It translates to CSARGLRKNIQYF.

V usage is TRBV7-2 and J usage is TRBJ2-7; the match to TRBD1 covers 11 bases. Germline CDR1 reads SGHTA; CDR2 reads FQGNSA. The CDR3 runs 13 residues. V gave up 4 bases and J gave up 7 bases; unmatched junction bases: 3. The CDR3 DNA reads as TGTGCCAGCAGCTCGGGACAGGGGGGTGAGCAGTACTTC. Its translation: CASSSGQGGEQYF.

This chain uses TRBV29-1 with TRBJ2-1, with D maybe TRBD2 (5 bases). There are 11 residues in the CDR3. V dropped 7 bases and J dropped 4 bases, with 8 bases sitting between them. CDR1 and CDR2 (germline): SQVTM, ANQGSEA. CDR3 sequence: CSAGEYNEQFF. CDR3 sequence (DNA): TGCAGCGCTGGGGAGTACAATGAGCAGTTCTTC.

V usage is TRBV30 and J usage is TRBJ1-1; TRBD1 matches 7 bases. Germline-derived CDR1 and CDR2 are GTSNPN and SVGIG (reference sequence). The CDR3 runs 14 residues. V dropped 4 bases and J dropped 1; count of bases not matched to a gene: 6. The CDR3 bases are TGTGCCTGGAACCGCCGGGACAGGAACACTGAAGCTTTCTTT. It encodes CAWNRRDRNTEAFF.

The chain joins TRBV29-1 to TRBJ2-4; TRBD2 matches 10 bases. The CDR3 runs to 14 residues. Germline V CDR1 and CDR2: SQVTM, ANQGSEA. Unmatched junction bases numbered 9, after V lost 6 bases and J lost 7 bases. CDR3 amino acids: CSVASGSRRNIQYF. DNA for the CDR3: TGCAGCGTAGCTAGCGGGAGCAGGAGGAACATTCAGTACTTC.

The chain recombines TRBV20-1 with TRBJ1-1; D perhaps matches TRBD1 (5 bases). CDR1 and CDR2 (germline): DFQATT, SNEGSKA (reference sequence). V gave up 1 base and J gave up 0 bases, with 15 bases separating them. CDR3 length: 16 amino acids. The CDR3: CSARGGIRQLNTEAFF. CDR3 in DNA: TGCAGTGCTAGAGGAGGGATACGACAGCTGAACACTGAAGCTTTCTTT.

CDR3: CASSKTSRSLYEQYF. The CDR3 nucleotides are TGTGCCAGCAGTAAGACGTCTCGTTCCCTATACGAGCAGTACTTC. The chain couples TRBV14 to TRBJ2-7; D not resolved. CDR1 SGHDN and CDR2 FVKESK come from the germline V gene. The germline V and J ends were trimmed by 6 bases and 4 bases, with 19 bases remaining between them. The CDR3 runs 15 residues.

The rearrangement uses TRBV15 and TRBJ2-1; D might be TRBD1 (6 bases). Deletions cut 0 bases from V and 7 bases from J, with 13 bases between. The CDR3 loop spans 15 amino acids. Germline V gene data show CDR1 as LNHNV and CDR2 as YYDKDF (reference sequence). The CDR3, as DNA: TGTGCCACCAGCAGAGAGGGGCCCCAGGGGAATGAGCAGTTCTTC. Its protein product is CATSREGPQGNEQFF.

This chain connects TRBV7-9 to TRBJ2-3; 8 positions match TRBD2. The CDR3 is 17 residues long. Germline CDR1 and CDR2: SEHNR and FQNEAQ (reference sequence). Losses at the gene ends were 1 base for V and 1 base for J; bases not matched to a gene: 7. For the CDR3, the DNA is TGTGCCAGCAGCTTAGGGCAGATGACTAGCGGCACAGATACGCAGTATTTT. Amino acid sequence: CASSLGQMTSGTDTQYF.

The J gene is TRBJ1-4, the V gene TRBV25-1; 9 positions match TRBD1. V was pared by 4 bases and J by 14 bases, with 14 bases of the junction left unmatched. The CDR3 is made up of 15 amino acids. Germline CDR1 MGHDK, CDR2 SYGVNS. The CDR3 loop reads CASSARDREIERLFF. The CDR3 DNA follows: TGTGCCAGCAGTGCCAGGGACAGGGAAATTGAAAGGCTGTTTTTT.

The chain joins TRBV6-2 or TRBV6-3 to TRBJ2-7, with 9 bases matching TRBD2. This CDR3 comprises 15 residues. J was trimmed by 1 base and V by 5 bases; bases with no gene match: 6. Germline V lookup: CDR1 MNHEY, CDR2 SVGEGT. The DNA of the CDR3 is TGTGCCAGCAGTATACGGACTAGCGATTCCTACGAGCAGTACTTC. Amino acids: CASSIRTSDSYEQYF.

This clonotype was picked up one time. The CDR3 ends on some other residue instead of the conserved phenylalanine or tryptophan, so this is likely a read error. The chain joins TRBV19 to TRBJ2-2; D might be TRBD1 (6 bases). V dropped 7 bases and J dropped 2 bases, with 14 bases sitting between them. The CDR3 is made up of 15 amino acids. Germline CDR1 reads LNHDA; CDR2 reads SQIVND (reference sequence). The CDR3 DNA reads as TGTGCCAGTACCTGGGAACAGGGCAACACCGGGGAGCTGTTTCTT. It is translated as CASTWEQGNTGELFL.

The V and J genes are TRBV3-1 and TRBJ2-3; perhaps D is TRBD1 or TRBD2 (5 bases each). The CDR3 covers 12 residues. The V and J ends lost 3 bases and 11 bases respectively, with 12 bases between them. Germline loops: CDR1 LGHDT, CDR2 YNNKEL (reference sequence). The CDR3 spells CASSQGEVRQYF. CDR3 bases: TGTGCCAGCAGCCAGGGGGAAGTCAGGCAGTATTTT.

The chain joins TRBV15 to TRBJ2-2; a possible D gene is TRBD2 (6 bases). With 5 bases removed from V and 3 bases from J, the gap between germline ends came to 13 bases. The CDR3 has 15 residues. CDR1 and CDR2 (germline): LNHNV, YYDKDF (reference sequence). The CDR3 loop is CATSRGTADTGELFF. CDR3 DNA sequence: TGTGCCACCAGCCGCGGGACGGCTGACACCGGGGAGCTGTTTTTT.

The chain links TRBV9 to TRBJ1-1; 10 positions agree with TRBD1. Germline V gene data show CDR1 as SGDLS and CDR2 as YYNGEE. The CDR3 is made up of 14 amino acids. The V and J ends lost 4 bases and 6 bases, in that order; junction bases with no gene match: 6. CDR3 sequence: CASSPAGTGAEAFF. The CDR3 DNA is TGTGCCAGCAGCCCAGCCGGGACAGGGGCTGAAGCTTTCTTT. Complete variable domain (other parts from reference TRBV9 and TRBJ1-1): DSGVTQTPKHLITATGQRVTLRCSPRSGDLSVYWYQQSLDQGLQFLIQYYNGEERAKGNILERFSAQQFPDLHSELNLSSLELGDSALYFCASSPAGTGAEAFFGQGTRLTVV.

This sequence joins TRBV2 and TRBJ2-5; the match to TRBD1 covers 9 bases. Germline V CDR1 and CDR2: SNHLY, FYNNEI. V was pared by 10 bases and J by 5 bases, with 5 bases of the junction left unmatched. This CDR3 region has 12 residues. CDR3 nucleotide sequence: TGTGCCACCAAAGACAGGGGGGAGACCCAGTACTTC. It translates to CATKDRGETQYF. The full variable domain, completed using reference TRBV2 and TRBJ2-5, is EPEVTQTPSHQVTQMGQEVILRCVPISNHLYFYWYRQILGQKVEFLVSFYNNEISEKSEIFDDQFSVERPDGSNFTLKIRSTKLEDSAMYFCATKDRGETQYFGPGTRLLVL.

The genes are TRBV5-4 and TRBJ2-2, with TRBD1 as a possible D gene (7 bases). V shed 4 bases and J shed 7 bases, with 14 bases lying between them. Germline values: CDR1 SGHNT, CDR2 YYREEE (reference sequence). There are 14 residues in the CDR3. The CDR3 sequence: CASSGGGGNGELFF. CDR3 coding DNA: TGTGCCAGCAGCGGAGGGGGCGGGAACGGGGAGCTGTTTTTT.

CDR3 in DNA: TGCAGTGCTAGGTCAAAAAGCGGAGAGGGGTACAATGAGCAGTTCTTC. Amino acids: CSARSKSGEGYNEQFF. V and J are TRBV20-1 and TRBJ2-1; D may be TRBD1 or TRBD2 (5 bases each). CDR1 and CDR2 (germline): DFQATT, SNEGSKA (reference sequence). Trimming cost V 3 bases and J 4 bases, with 19 bases left between them. The CDR3 spans 16 residues.

The sample holds one count of this clonotype. This chain uses TRBV12-3 or TRBV12-4 with TRBJ1-4, with 10 positions matching TRBD1. The trim removed 5 bases at V and 4 bases at J, leaving 10 bases unmatched. This CDR3 is 17 amino acids long. This CDR3 is CASSRGQGERFNEKLFF. DNA of the CDR3: TGTGCCAGCAGTCGAGGACAGGGGGAAAGGTTTAATGAAAAACTGTTTTTT.

V usage is TRBV10-3 and J usage is TRBJ1-5; D unclear. V lost 6 bases and J lost 1, with 10 bases in between. Germline CDR1 is ENHRY and CDR2 is SYGVKD. The CDR3 is 14 residues long. The CDR3 region has the DNA TGTGCCATCAGCTACGACGGAAGCAATCAGCCCCAGCATTTT. It translates to CAISYDGSNQPQHF.

The rearrangement links TRBV28 to TRBJ2-7, with 9 bases lining up with TRBD1. The CDR3 loop spans 18 amino acids. V shed 4 bases, J shed 3 bases, and the junction held 16 bases outside the gene matches. Germline CDR1 is MDHEN and CDR2 is SYDVKM. CDR3 loop: CASSYMTGQGRTRYEQYF. CDR3 bases: TGTGCCAGCAGTTACATGACGGGACAGGGACGCACCCGCTACGAGCAGTACTTC.

This clonotype has only a few counts. The chain combines TRBV19 with TRBJ2-6, with D unclear. This CDR3 is built from 13 residues. Germline CDR1 is LNHDA and CDR2 is SQIVND (reference sequence). V gave up 6 bases and J gave up 3 bases, with 6 bases separating them. The DNA for the CDR3 is TGTGCCAGTAGGTTAGATGGGGCCAACGTCCTGACTTTC. Amino acids: CASRLDGANVLTF.